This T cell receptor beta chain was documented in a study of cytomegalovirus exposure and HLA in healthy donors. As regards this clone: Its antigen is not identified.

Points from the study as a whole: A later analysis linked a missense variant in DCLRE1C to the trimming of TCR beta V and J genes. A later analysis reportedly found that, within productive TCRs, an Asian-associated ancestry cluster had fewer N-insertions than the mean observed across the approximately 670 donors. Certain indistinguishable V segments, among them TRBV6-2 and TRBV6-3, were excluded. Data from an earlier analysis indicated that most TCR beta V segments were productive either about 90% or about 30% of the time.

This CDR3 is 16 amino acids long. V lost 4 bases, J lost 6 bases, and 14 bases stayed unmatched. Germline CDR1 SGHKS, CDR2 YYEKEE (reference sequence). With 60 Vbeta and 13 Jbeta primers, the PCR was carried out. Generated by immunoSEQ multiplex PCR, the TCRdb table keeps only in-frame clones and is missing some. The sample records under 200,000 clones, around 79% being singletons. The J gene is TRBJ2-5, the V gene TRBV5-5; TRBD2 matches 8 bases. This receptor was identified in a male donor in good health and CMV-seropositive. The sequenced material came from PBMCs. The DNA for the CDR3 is TGTGCCAGCAGCCCTTTTCCAGCGGGAGCATTGAAGACCCAGTACTTC. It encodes CASSPFPAGALKTQYF.